This T cell receptor (beta chain) was documented in a study of blood T cell repertoires in COVID-19 (TCRdb year 2020). Regarding the research as a whole: Samples from collaborators originated in the United States, Italy and Spain and spanned both the acute and convalescent phases of COVID-19. A de-identified subject ID, COVID-19 status, age in years and sex were almost always included in the sample metadata. HLA class I and class II types, where available, came from metadata supplied by the sample provider rather than from assay-based typing. The repertoires were released in a freely available public database intended as a resource for research on the immune response to SARS-CoV-2. The dataset comprised deeply sampled blood TCRbeta repertoires from subjects exposed to, actively infected with, or recovered from COVID-19. The material from the prospective study consisted of cDNA or gDNA derived from T cells, B-cell-depleted T cells, or PBMCs. Samples came from the ongoing ImmuneRACE study (first 160 participants) plus 1,254 subjects from 6 global collaborators.

The collaborating institutions used their own protocols to collect whole blood in K2EDTA tubes. For TCRbeta analysis, collaborator samples were shipped as frozen whole blood, as isolated PBMCs, or as DNA extracted from either sample type. General conclusions and limits of the study: How much clinical and demographic metadata was included differed by source and by participant, and the metadata was provided uncurated.

Concerning this clone itself: Its recognized antigen is unknown. It has no much larger one-base neighbor in the sample; base qualities were not kept.

V lost 6 bases and J lost 6 bases; the stretch between them is 15 bases long. Including the terminal cysteine and phenylalanine, the CDR3 comprises 14 residues. Just CDR3 DNA is preserved here, 42 bases in frame from base 1. From a lookup of the germline V gene, CDR1 and CDR2 are SNHLY and FYNNEI. The immunoSEQ Assay, a bias-controlled multiplex PCR, was used to amplify TCRbeta CDR3 regions from genomic DNA. Turning to the authors' computational methods: Nucleated cell counts per sample were estimated from amplification of reference gene primers within the assay. To quantify the absolute abundance of each unique TCRbeta CDR3 rearrangement, sequence reads were collapsed and filtered. For each sample, productive Simpson clonality was calculated as the square root of Simpson's diversity index across productive rearrangements. TCRdb's version of the immuneACCESS table is confined to in-frame rearrangements and falls short of the full clone set. An unresolved V gene accounts for under half of the shortfall where checked; the remainder is of unknown origin. That table gives V, J and clone size, and the DNA gave D and trimming. The sample table lists some 100,000 clones, roughly 85% of them with a count of one. About 1.8% of the sample rests with the top ten.

The source is a woman between 70 and 85 years old with active or convalescent COVID-19. Input material: peripheral blood. The V and J segments used are TRBV2 and TRBJ1-5, and possibly TRBD1, on 5 matching bases. The nucleotides are TGTGCCAGCAGACGCGGGACGGACGGTCAGCCCCAGCATTTT. Its protein product is CASRRGTDGQPQHF.